The source of this T cell receptor beta chain is a study of shared clonotypes between healthy human individuals. This CDR3 has 16 residues. J gave up 1 base and V 5 bases, and 11 bases lay outside the gene matches. Germline CDR1 and CDR2: SGHAT and FQDESV (reference sequence). Measured with immunoSEQ multiplex PCR; TCRdb has only the in-frame clones, and not every one. The sample contains hundreds of thousands of clones, roughly three quarters of which appear only once. Sequencing was done on a sample of PBMCs. The chain recombines TRBV11-1 with TRBJ2-7; 7 bases fit TRBD1. The TCR originated in a woman between 40 and 50 years old in good health. Some clones in this sample may be carry-over from other donors' samples. CDR3 sequence: CASSQYDRVGSYEQYF. CDR3 bases: TGTGCCAGCAGCCAATACGACAGGGTTGGGTCCTACGAGCAGTACTTC.